This TCR beta chain was captured in a study of blood T cell repertoires in COVID-19. Across the study: Whether acute or convalescent, the COVID-19 samples came from the United States, Italy and Spain. Sources were T cells, B-cell-depleted T cells, or PBMCs; the material itself was cDNA or gDNA.

Authors' methods: Counts of nucleated cells, estimated from reference gene primer amplification, were obtained. Profiled with immunoSEQ multiplex PCR; TCRdb holds only in-frame clones, not every one. Clone size and the V and J calls come from that table; the DNA yielded D and trimming. Of about 81,000 clones listed, approximately 91% were seen once; the top ten hold just under 7.5%. The germline CDR1 and CDR2 sequences are KGHSH and LQKENI. CDR3 length: 12 amino acids. Trimming took 1 base from V and 7 from J, leaving 7 bases between them. The sample was peripheral blood. The clonotype originates from an older man with acute or convalescent COVID-19. V gene TRBV18 combines with J gene TRBJ1-1; TRBD1 might be the D (5 bases). CDR3: CASSPQGLEAFF. The CDR3, as DNA: TGTGCCAGCTCACCACAGGGACTTGAAGCTTTCTTT.